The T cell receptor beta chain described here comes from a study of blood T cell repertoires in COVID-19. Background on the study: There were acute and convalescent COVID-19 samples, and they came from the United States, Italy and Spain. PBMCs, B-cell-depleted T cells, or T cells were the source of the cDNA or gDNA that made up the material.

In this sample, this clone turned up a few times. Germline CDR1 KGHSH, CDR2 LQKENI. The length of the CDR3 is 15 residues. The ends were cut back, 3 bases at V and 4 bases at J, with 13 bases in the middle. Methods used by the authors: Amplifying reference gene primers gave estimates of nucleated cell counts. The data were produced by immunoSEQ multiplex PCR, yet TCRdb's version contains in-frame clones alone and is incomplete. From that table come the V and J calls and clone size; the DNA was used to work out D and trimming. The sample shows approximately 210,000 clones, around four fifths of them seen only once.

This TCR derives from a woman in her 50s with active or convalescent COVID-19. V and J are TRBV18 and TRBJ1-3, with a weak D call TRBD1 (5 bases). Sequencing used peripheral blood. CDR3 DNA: TGTGCCAGCTCACCGCCAGGGATTACGGGAAACACCATATATTTT. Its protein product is CASSPPGITGNTIYF.